This T cell receptor beta chain came from a study of Ad26.COV2.S vaccination and SARS-CoV-2 variants. Background on the study: Donor participated within the Ad26.COV2.S arm of the COV1001 trial. Ad26.COV2.S was injected intramuscularly once or twice, 56 days apart.

V lost 1 base, J lost 4 bases, and 12 bases lay in between. CDR3 length: 15 amino acids. Germline assignment: CDR1 SGHRS and CDR2 YFSETQ. TCRdb keeps only in-frame clones here, not all; method: immunoSEQ multiplex PCR. The sample includes around 320,000 clones, roughly 86% of them seen just once. As to treatment: over 15 received Ad26.COV2.S at low or high dose, single or two shots; roughly five received placebo; per-sample allocation not given. On day 63 after the first injection, vaccine and placebo recipients gave samples. This person who donated was an adult of 18-55 years in Boston. The vaccine delivered Wuhan-strain SARS-CoV-2 spike through an Ad26 vector.

The chain is built from TRBV5-1 and TRBJ1-5, with a possible D match to TRBD1 (5 bases). The sequencing here drew on peripheral blood, taken in a trial of Ad26.COV2.S vaccine versus placebo. This receptor was taken from a person between 18 and 59 years old who received the Ad26.COV2.S COVID-19 vaccine or a placebo. CDR3 in amino acids: CASSLSGVGNQPQHF. For the CDR3, the DNA is TGCGCCAGCAGCTTGTCGGGGGTTGGAAATCAGCCCCAGCATTTT.